These 26 T cell receptor beta chains originate from one sample sequenced in a study of metastatic and nonmetastatic thyroid tumors. TCRdb re-clonotyped the PCR reads through MiXCR. The data show about 41,000 clones, with roughly an eighth seen just once and roughly 25% held by the top ten. Every patient underwent thyroid surgery untreated. Sequenced material: blood. The receptors originated from a female donor with papillary thyroid cancer or a benign thyroid nodule (not recorded which). Some clones in this sample may be carry-over from other donors' samples.

Ten or more counts support this clone. The genes are TRBV2 and TRBJ2-5; D remains unclear. The CDR3 totals 13 residues. The germline V gene has CDR1 SNHLY and CDR2 FYNNEI. The germline V and J ends were trimmed by 2 bases and 1 base, with 5 bases remaining between them. The CDR3 coding sequence is TGTGCCAGCAGTGAAAGTAGCCAAGAGACCCAGTACTTC. This translates into CASSESSQETQYF.

This clone was found many times. V gene TRBV5-4 combines with J gene TRBJ2-3, with D maybe TRBD2 (5 bases). Trimming removed 5 bases from V and 0 bases from J, with 13 bases in between. CDR3 length: 15 residues. Germline V gene data show CDR1 as SGHNT and CDR2 as YYREEE (reference sequence). Here the CDR3 reads CASRYSGTSTDTQYF. CDR3 coding DNA: TGTGCCAGCAGATACAGCGGAACTAGCACAGATACGCAGTATTTT.

The sample holds many counts of this clone. The rearrangement joins TRBV9 to TRBJ2-3, with TRBD2 as a possible D gene (5 bases). The germline V gene encodes CDR1 SGDLS and CDR2 YYNGEE. V was clipped by 0 bases and J by 0 bases, with 11 bases between them. This CDR3 region has 16 residues. CDR3 bases: TGTGCCAGCAGCGTAGGGCTAGCCCAGAGCACAGATACGCAGTATTTT. It yields the protein CASSVGLAQSTDTQYF.

This clone was recorded many times. The V call is TRBV7-9, the J call TRBJ2-1; 9 positions agree with TRBD2. From germline, CDR1 is SEHNR and CDR2 FQNEAQ (reference sequence). Unmatched junction bases numbered 5, after V lost 5 bases and J lost 3 bases. CDR3 size: 15 residues. CDR3 loop: CASSTTSGNYNEQFF. CDR3 sequence (DNA): TGTGCCAGCAGCACGACTAGCGGAAACTACAATGAGCAGTTCTTC. Filled out from reference TRBV7-9 and TRBJ2-1, the complete variable domain reads DTGVSQNPRHKITKRGQNVTFRCDPISEHNRLYWYRQTLGQGPEFLTYFQNEAQLEKSRLLSDRFSAERPKGSFSTLEIQRTEQGDSAMYLCASSTTSGNYNEQFFGPGTRLTVL.

The chain employs TRBV20-1 and TRBJ2-7, with TRBD1 identical over 12 bases. The germline CDR1 and CDR2 sequences are DFQATT and SNEGSKA (reference sequence). The CDR3 spans 14 residues. After removal of 3 bases from V and 6 bases from J, the junction contained 6 bases not matched to a gene. DNA for the CDR3: TGCAGTGCTAGGGGGACAGGGGGCTCCAGCGAGCAGTACTTC. Protein sequence: CSARGTGGSSEQYF.

At least ten counts were recorded for this clone. The chain has TRBV7-2 and TRBJ2-2; D unresolved. The V gene lost 1 base and the J gene lost 0 bases, with 9 bases spanning the gap. Germline-derived CDR1 and CDR2 are SGHTA and FQGNSA. CDR3 length equals 16 residues. The chain's CDR3 is CASSLVGPPNTGELFF. The CDR3 DNA reads as TGTGCCAGCAGCTTAGTCGGGCCCCCGAACACCGGGGAGCTGTTTTTT.

The chain recombines TRBV30 with TRBJ2-5; unclear D gene. Germline V gene data show CDR1 as GTSNPN and CDR2 as SVGIG (reference sequence). V gave up 1 base and J gave up 9 bases, with 12 bases separating them. This CDR3 has 12 amino acids. In nucleotides, the CDR3 is TGTGCCTGGAGTGCGAACCCGGGCTCCCAGTACTTC. It encodes CAWSANPGSQYF.

This clone showed up just a few times. The V call is TRBV20-1, the J call TRBJ2-6, with 8 bases matching TRBD1. With V trimmed by 5 bases and J by 0 bases, 12 bases remained unmatched. Germline V lookup: CDR1 DFQATT, CDR2 SNEGSKA (reference sequence). This CDR3 is 18 amino acids long. The CDR3 loop is CSAGFTGGISSGANVLTF. CDR3 bases: TGCAGTGCTGGCTTTACAGGGGGGATAAGCTCTGGGGCCAACGTCCTGACTTTC.

This clone was recorded at least ten times. The gene calls are TRBV6-2 or TRBV6-3 and TRBJ2-3; TRBD1 matches at 7 bases. The CDR3 is made up of 15 amino acids. Germline lookup yields CDR1 MNHEY and CDR2 SVGEGT. V gave up 6 bases and J gave up 2 bases; unmatched junction bases: 8. CDR3 sequence (DNA): TGTGCCAGCAGGGGCACGACAGGGAACACAGATACGCAGTATTTT. Translation gives CASRGTTGNTDTQYF.

This clone was picked up many times. V gene TRBV27 combines with J gene TRBJ1-2; D perhaps matches TRBD1 (6 bases). Germline CDR1 and CDR2: MNHEY and SMNVEV (reference sequence). The CDR3 spans 17 residues. The germline V and J ends were trimmed by 6 bases and 0 bases, with 20 bases remaining between them. CDR3 DNA sequence: TGTGCCAGCAGGGGGGCCGAATGGGACCACCCTAACTATGGCTACACCTTC. This sequence encodes CASRGAEWDHPNYGYTF.

This clone was found many times. The rearrangement joins TRBV4-2 to TRBJ2-3; D ambiguous. The CDR3 consists of 15 residues. Germline V gene sequence: CDR1 LGHNA, CDR2 YNFKEQ. V lost 1 base and J lost 1, with 9 bases in between. This CDR3 reads CASSQAVYGTDTQYF. The DNA of the CDR3 is TGTGCCAGCAGCCAAGCAGTCTATGGCACAGATACGCAGTATTTT.

The chain joins TRBV11-2 to TRBJ2-1; TRBD1 is a possible D gene (6 bases). V was shortened by 2 bases and J by 7 bases, with 24 bases between the two germline ends. The CDR3 contains 18 residues. Germline V gives CDR1 SGHAT, CDR2 FQNNGV. The CDR3 loop reads CASSLISGGRGKGNEQFF. In nucleotides, the CDR3 is TGTGCCAGCAGCTTAATCTCTGGAGGCAGGGGTAAAGGGAATGAGCAGTTCTTC.

This clone was detected ten times or more. CDR3 protein: CSARDVRRGEEQFF. The DNA for the CDR3 is TGCAGTGCTAGAGATGTTAGACGAGGGGAAGAGCAGTTCTTC. The rearrangement joins TRBV20-1 to TRBJ2-1; D might be TRBD1 or TRBD2, each matching 5 bases. CDR1 and CDR2 (germline): DFQATT, SNEGSKA (reference sequence). With 0 bases removed from V and 10 bases from J, the gap between germline ends came to 16 bases. This CDR3 spans 14 amino acids.

This clone was observed at least ten times. CDR3 nucleotides: TGTGCCAGCAGCCCCGGGAGCCCGGGGACTGAAGCTTTCTTT. Translation: CASSPGSPGTEAFF. V and J are TRBV7-3 and TRBJ1-1, with no clear D. CDR1 and CDR2 (germline): SGHTA, FQGTGA. CDR3 length equals 14 residues. V was cut by 5 bases and J by 5 bases, with 15 bases left in between.

This clone was observed a few times. With a much larger clone just one base away, this may be a read error. The chain links TRBV10-3 to TRBJ2-1; D may be TRBD2 (6 bases). Trimming took off 10 bases at V and 0 bases at J, with 13 bases between the two ends. The CDR3 contains 14 residues. From germline, CDR1 is ENHRY and CDR2 SYGVKD. The CDR3 loop is CASRDWISYNEQFF. For the CDR3, the DNA is TGTGCCAGCAGGGACTGGATCTCCTACAATGAGCAGTTCTTC.

This clone came up a few times. One end of the junction is discordant with germline, which a read error may explain. The chain recombines TRBV11-1 with TRBJ2-2; the D gene is possibly TRBD2 (5 bases). CDR1 is SGHAT, CDR2 FQDESV, per germline (reference sequence). This CDR3 comprises 16 residues. The CDR3 region is CASSLAGNSATGELVF. CDR3 nucleotides: TGTGCCAGCAGCTTAGCGGGTAACAGTGCCACCGGGGAGCTGGTTTTT. Full variable domain (remainder filled in from reference TRBV11-1 and TRBJ2-2): EAEVAQSPRYKITEKSQAVAFWCDPISGHATLYWYRQILGQGPELLVQFQDESVVDDSQLPKDRFSAERLKGVDSTLKIQPAELGDSAMYLCASSLAGNSATGELVFGEGSRLTVL.

This clone was counted at least ten times. The chain employs TRBV12-3 or TRBV12-4 and TRBJ1-2; D not resolved. The V gene lost 1 base and the J gene lost 2 bases, with 14 bases spanning the gap. This CDR3 region has 16 residues. The DNA of the CDR3 is TGTGCCAGCAGTTTAGTTTGGGAGAGAACGAACTATGGCTACACCTTC. Translation: CASSLVWERTNYGYTF.

At least ten counts were recorded for this clone. The chain carries TRBV9 and TRBJ1-2, with TRBD1 as a possible D gene (6 bases). Germline CDR1 SGDLS, CDR2 YYNGEE. The V end was cut by 0 bases, the J end by 1 base, with 13 bases between. The CDR3 sequence is 16 residues long. The CDR3 loop is CASSVATGPVNYGYTF. CDR3 DNA: TGTGCCAGCAGCGTAGCTACAGGGCCAGTTAACTATGGCTACACCTTC.

This clone was picked up many times. The chain is built from TRBV24-1 and TRBJ2-1, with 14 nucleotides matching TRBD2. This CDR3 contains 17 residues. After removal of 5 bases from V and 0 bases from J, the junction contained 2 bases not matched to a gene. Germline CDR1 is KGHDR and CDR2 is SFDVKD. In DNA, the CDR3 is TGTGCCACCAGTGCCGGGACTAGCGGGAGCTCCTACAATGAGCAGTTCTTC. This encodes CATSAGTSGSSYNEQFF.

There are many counts of this clone. The CDR3 region is CASSKLAGMRETQYF. The DNA for the CDR3 is TGTGCCAGCAGCAAACTAGCGGGAATGCGAGAGACCCAGTACTTC. This chain uses TRBV27 with TRBJ2-5; 10 nucleotides line up with TRBD2. Trimming at V came to 6 bases and at J to 4 bases, leaving 8 bases not matched to a gene. The germline CDR1 and CDR2 sequences are MNHEY and SMNVEV (reference sequence). The CDR3 is 15 residues long.

Comments on this clone: Since the CDR3 does not end with the conserved phenylalanine or tryptophan, this likely comes from a read error. V gene TRBV4-2 combines with J gene TRBJ1-2; D uncertain. V was trimmed by 1 base and J by 3 bases, leaving 9 bases between them. The germline V gene has CDR1 LGHNA and CDR2 YNFKEQ. CDR3 size: 14 residues. The CDR3 loop reads CASSQGLVDYGYTL. The DNA for the CDR3 is TGTGCCAGCAGCCAAGGGCTGGTCGACTATGGCTACACCCTC.

The table lists this clone with many counts. This chain uses TRBV5-4 with TRBJ2-1, with D perhaps assigned TRBD1 or TRBD2 (5 bases each). Trimming cost V 4 bases and J 6 bases, with 11 bases left between them. This CDR3 has 13 residues. Germline V gene lookup returns CDR1 SGHNT and CDR2 YYREEE (reference sequence). CDR3 loop: CASSPGSPNEQFF. The DNA for the CDR3 is TGTGCCAGCAGCCCAGGGAGTCCCAATGAGCAGTTCTTC.

The table lists this clone with many counts. The genes are TRBV19 and TRBJ2-5, with D possibly matching TRBD2 (6 bases). The CDR3 consists of 17 residues. The germline V gene encodes CDR1 LNHDA and CDR2 SQIVND (reference sequence). The ends were cut back, 4 bases at V and 3 bases at J, with 21 bases in the middle. The CDR3 loop reads CASSTPERAKKKETQYF. CDR3 coding DNA: TGTGCCAGTAGTACCCCTGAGCGGGCGAAGAAAAAAGAGACCCAGTACTTC.

This clone came up many times. V gene TRBV5-1 combines with J gene TRBJ1-3; D is undetermined. V dropped 0 bases and J dropped 0 bases, with 7 bases sitting between them. The germline V gene encodes CDR1 SGHRS and CDR2 YFSETQ. This CDR3 is built from 15 residues. The CDR3 DNA reads as TGCGCCAGCAGCTTGGGGTCAGCCTCTGGAAACACCATATATTTT. This codes for CASSLGSASGNTIYF. Together with reference TRBV5-1 and TRBJ1-3, the CDR3 gives the full variable domain: KAGVTQTPRYLIKTRGQQVTLSCSPISGHRSVSWYQQTPGQGLQFLFEYFSETQRNKGNFPGRFSGRQFSNSRSEMNVSTLELGDSALYLCASSLGSASGNTIYFGEGSWLTVV.

This clone was found many times. The genes are TRBV13 and TRBJ1-1; 10 bases agree with TRBD1. Germline loops: CDR1 PRHDT, CDR2 FYEKMQ (reference sequence). The CDR3 runs 16 residues. Germline trimming cut 5 bases from V and 2 bases from J; bases unmatched to any gene: 8. Here the CDR3 DNA reads TGTGCCAGCAGCCGGAAGACAGGGGGCTCTAACACTGAAGCTTTCTTT. Protein sequence: CASSRKTGGSNTEAFF.

The sample holds many counts of this clone. V is TRBV20-1 and J is TRBJ2-1, with TRBD2 identical over 13 bases. The CDR3 is 17 residues long. Germline V CDR1 and CDR2: DFQATT, SNEGSKA (reference sequence). V shed 6 bases and J 0 bases; nucleotides not matched to a gene: 8. The CDR3 nucleotides read TGCAGTGCAAGGACTAGCGGGGGAAGTAGCTCCTACAATGAGCAGTTCTTC. It yields the protein CSARTSGGSSSYNEQFF.